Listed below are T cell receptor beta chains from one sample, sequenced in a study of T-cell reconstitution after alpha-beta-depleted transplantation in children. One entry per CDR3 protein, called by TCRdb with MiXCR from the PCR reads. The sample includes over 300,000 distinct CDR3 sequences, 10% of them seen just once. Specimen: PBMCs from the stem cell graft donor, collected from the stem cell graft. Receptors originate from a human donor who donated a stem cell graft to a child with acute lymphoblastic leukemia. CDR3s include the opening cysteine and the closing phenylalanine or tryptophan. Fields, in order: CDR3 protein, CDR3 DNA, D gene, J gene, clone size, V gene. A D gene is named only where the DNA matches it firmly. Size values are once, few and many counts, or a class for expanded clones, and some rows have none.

CDR3aa: CASSLGWGSGANVLTF; CDR3nt: TGTGCCAGCAGTTTAGGTTGGGGCTCTGGGGCCAACGTCCTGACTTTC; d_gene: .; j_gene: TRBJ2-6; abundance: few; v_gene: TRBV12-3/TRBV12-4
CDR3aa: CASSPGPNVNVLTF; CDR3nt: TGTGCCAGCAGCCCCGGTCCGAACGTCAACGTCCTGACTTTC; d_gene: .; j_gene: TRBJ2-6; abundance: .; v_gene: TRBV7-2
CDR3aa: CASRERTGPTYEQYF; CDR3nt: TGTGCCAGCAGGGAAAGGACAGGACCAACCTACGAGCAGTACTTC; d_gene: TRBD1; j_gene: TRBJ2-7; abundance: few; v_gene: TRBV27
CDR3aa: CASSVGGLGGSYNEQFF; CDR3nt: TGTGCCAGCAGCGTAGGGGGGCTAGGGGGGTCCTACAATGAGCAGTTCTTC; d_gene: .; j_gene: TRBJ2-1; abundance: few; v_gene: TRBV9
CDR3aa: CSAKAQYNSPLHF; CDR3nt: TGCAGTGCTAAGGCCCAGTATAATTCACCCCTCCACTTT; d_gene: .; j_gene: TRBJ1-6; abundance: few; v_gene: TRBV20-1
CDR3aa: CSARRDTQETQYF; CDR3nt: TGCAGTGCTAGACGGGACACCCAAGAGACCCAGTACTTC; d_gene: .; j_gene: TRBJ2-5; abundance: many; v_gene: TRBV20-1
CDR3aa: CASSYSSGTYEQYF; CDR3nt: TGTGCCAGCAGTTACTCTAGCGGGACCTACGAGCAGTACTTC; d_gene: TRBD2; j_gene: TRBJ2-7; abundance: .; v_gene: TRBV6-2/TRBV6-3
CDR3aa: CASSLRGGTSGYNEQFF; CDR3nt: TGTGCCAGCAGTTTACGAGGGGGGACTAGCGGATACAATGAGCAGTTCTTC; d_gene: TRBD2; j_gene: TRBJ2-1; abundance: .; v_gene: TRBV27
CDR3aa: CASSQGASGYEQYF; CDR3nt: TGCGCCAGCAGCCAAGGAGCTAGCGGATACGAGCAGTACTTC; d_gene: TRBD2; j_gene: TRBJ2-7; abundance: .; v_gene: TRBV4-3
CDR3aa: CASRPLTGVFHEQYF; CDR3nt: TGTGCCAGCAGGCCCCTAACGGGAGTCTTCCACGAGCAGTACTTC; d_gene: .; j_gene: TRBJ2-7; abundance: many; v_gene: TRBV27
CDR3aa: CAISESGREAFF; CDR3nt: TGTGCCATCAGTGAGTCAGGGAGGGAAGCTTTCTTT; d_gene: .; j_gene: TRBJ1-1; abundance: few; v_gene: TRBV10-3
CDR3aa: CASSFTGSGEKLFF; CDR3nt: TGTGCCAGCAGTTTCACAGGGAGCGGTGAAAAACTGTTTTTT; d_gene: .; j_gene: TRBJ1-4; abundance: few; v_gene: TRBV12-3/TRBV12-4
CDR3aa: CASSPGQGAGDTQYF; CDR3nt: TGCGCCAGCAGCCCGGGACAGGGGGCAGGAGATACGCAGTATTTT; d_gene: TRBD1; j_gene: TRBJ2-3; abundance: many; v_gene: TRBV5-1
CDR3aa: CSATPRTEAFF; CDR3nt: TGCAGTGCTACCCCTCGAACTGAAGCTTTCTTT; d_gene: .; j_gene: TRBJ1-1; abundance: many; v_gene: TRBV20-1
CDR3aa: CASSQGDLSGSGYEQYF; CDR3nt: TGCGCCAGCAGCCAAGGGGATCTTAGCGGGAGCGGCTACGAGCAGTACTTC; d_gene: TRBD2; j_gene: TRBJ2-7; abundance: few; v_gene: TRBV4-3
CDR3aa: CASSSGTNNEKLFF; CDR3nt: TGTGCCAGCAGCTCCGGGACAAATAATGAAAAACTGTTTTTT; d_gene: .; j_gene: TRBJ1-4; abundance: few; v_gene: TRBV5-8
CDR3aa: CASSQMFGGGEQYF; CDR3nt: TGCGCCAGCAGCCAAATGTTCGGAGGGGGTGAGCAGTACTTC; d_gene: .; j_gene: TRBJ2-7; abundance: many; v_gene: TRBV5-1
CDR3aa: CATSQDLVDYSTDTQYF; CDR3nt: TGCGCCACCAGCCAAGATCTCGTCGACTATAGCACAGATACGCAGTATTTT; d_gene: .; j_gene: TRBJ2-3; abundance: .; v_gene: TRBV4-3
CDR3aa: CSARGVLGLAGVASYNEQFF; CDR3nt: TGCAGTGCTAGAGGGGTCTTGGGACTAGCGGGAGTAGCTTCCTACAATGAGCAGTTCTTC; d_gene: TRBD2; j_gene: TRBJ2-1; abundance: .; v_gene: TRBV20-1
CDR3aa: CASSHGGPYEQYF; CDR3nt: TGTGCCAGCAGCCATGGCGGTCCCTACGAGCAGTACTTC; d_gene: .; j_gene: TRBJ2-7; abundance: .; v_gene: TRBV3-1
CDR3aa: CSAGLATYEQYF; CDR3nt: TGCAGCGCAGGACTAGCGACATACGAGCAGTACTTC; d_gene: TRBD2; j_gene: TRBJ2-7; abundance: many; v_gene: TRBV29-1
CDR3aa: CASSLASEADEQFF; CDR3nt: TGTGCCAGCAGCTTAGCGTCTGAAGCGGACGAGCAGTTCTTC; d_gene: .; j_gene: TRBJ2-1; abundance: few; v_gene: TRBV7-9
CDR3aa: CASSPQTSGGTYEQYF; CDR3nt: TGTGCCAGCAGTCCCCAGACTAGCGGGGGCACCTACGAGCAGTACTTC; d_gene: TRBD2; j_gene: TRBJ2-7; abundance: few; v_gene: TRBV27
CDR3aa: CASSRTGLNTGELFF; CDR3nt: TGCGCCAGCAGCCGGACAGGCCTGAACACCGGGGAGCTGTTTTTT; d_gene: TRBD1; j_gene: TRBJ2-2; abundance: few; v_gene: TRBV5-1
CDR3aa: CASSFMRGEAEAFF; CDR3nt: TGTGCCAGCAGCTTTATGAGGGGGGAGGCTGAAGCTTTCTTT; d_gene: .; j_gene: TRBJ1-1; abundance: .; v_gene: TRBV7-2
CDR3aa: CASSLVLGPYEQYF; CDR3nt: TGCGCCAGCAGCTTGGTTCTGGGGCCCTACGAGCAGTACTTC; d_gene: .; j_gene: TRBJ2-7; abundance: .; v_gene: TRBV5-1
CDR3aa: CASSSGQGAGQPQHF; CDR3nt: TGTGCCAGCAGCTCCGGACAGGGGGCCGGTCAGCCCCAGCATTTT; d_gene: TRBD1; j_gene: TRBJ1-5; abundance: .; v_gene: TRBV7-2
CDR3aa: CASSLVRRVQETQYF; CDR3nt: TGTGCCAGCAGCTTAGTGCGCAGGGTTCAAGAGACCCAGTACTTC; d_gene: .; j_gene: TRBJ2-5; abundance: many; v_gene: TRBV7-2
CDR3aa: CAIKGPEGETQYF; CDR3nt: TGTGCCATCAAGGGCCCGGAGGGAGAGACCCAGTACTTC; d_gene: .; j_gene: TRBJ2-5; abundance: many; v_gene: TRBV10-3
CDR3aa: CASSPRRTGGADTQYF; CDR3nt: TGTGCCAGCAGCCCACGGAGGACAGGGGGCGCAGATACGCAGTATTTT; d_gene: TRBD1; j_gene: TRBJ2-3; abundance: few; v_gene: TRBV7-3
CDR3aa: CASSLAGGKNTEAFF; CDR3nt: TGCGCCAGCAGCTTGGCCGGGGGAAAGAACACTGAAGCTTTCTTT; d_gene: .; j_gene: TRBJ1-1; abundance: few; v_gene: TRBV5-1
CDR3aa: CAIPRQGSTTGELFF; CDR3nt: TGTGCCATTCCTAGACAGGGTAGTACCACCGGGGAGCTGTTTTTT; d_gene: TRBD1; j_gene: TRBJ2-2; abundance: few; v_gene: TRBV28
CDR3aa: CASSPLRSRDNTEAFF; CDR3nt: TGTGCCAGCAGCCCCCTACGTAGCCGGGACAACACTGAAGCTTTCTTT; d_gene: .; j_gene: TRBJ1-1; abundance: .; v_gene: TRBV7-9
CDR3aa: CASSGQGGEKLFF; CDR3nt: TGTGCCAGCTCCGGGCAGGGCGGAGAAAAACTGTTTTTT; d_gene: .; j_gene: TRBJ1-4; abundance: .; v_gene: TRBV7-9
CDR3aa: CASSRLISAGTDTQYF; CDR3nt: TGCGCCAGCAGCCGCCTAATTTCCGCGGGGACAGATACGCAGTATTTT; d_gene: .; j_gene: TRBJ2-3; abundance: many; v_gene: TRBV5-1
CDR3aa: CASSPRDRSSGANVLTF; CDR3nt: TGTGCCAGCAGCCCGAGGGACCGGTCCTCTGGGGCCAACGTCCTGACTTTC; d_gene: .; j_gene: TRBJ2-6; abundance: .; v_gene: TRBV7-9
CDR3aa: CAIREAGVAYNEQFF; CDR3nt: TGTGCCATCAGAGAAGCGGGAGTAGCCTACAATGAGCAGTTCTTC; d_gene: TRBD2; j_gene: TRBJ2-1; abundance: many; v_gene: TRBV10-3
CDR3aa: CASSLWGISYEQYF; CDR3nt: TGTGCCAGCAGCTTATGGGGTATCTCCTACGAGCAGTACTTC; d_gene: .; j_gene: TRBJ2-7; abundance: few; v_gene: TRBV7-8
CDR3aa: CASSSGRRYEQYF; CDR3nt: TGTGCCAGCAGCTCAGGACGGAGGTACGAGCAGTACTTC; d_gene: .; j_gene: TRBJ2-7; abundance: few; v_gene: TRBV7-2
CDR3aa: CASSPRQEMNTEAFF; CDR3nt: TGTGCCAGCAGCCCCCGACAGGAGATGAACACTGAAGCTTTCTTT; d_gene: .; j_gene: TRBJ1-1; abundance: few; v_gene: TRBV7-9
CDR3aa: CASSQDFTQAYEQYF; CDR3nt: TGCGCCAGCAGCCAAGATTTCACCCAGGCCTACGAGCAGTACTTC; d_gene: .; j_gene: TRBJ2-7; abundance: .; v_gene: TRBV4-3
CDR3aa: CASSPPGEALGETQYF; CDR3nt: TGTGCCAGCAGCCCCCCCGGGGAGGCCTTGGGGGAGACCCAGTACTTC; d_gene: .; j_gene: TRBJ2-5; abundance: .; v_gene: TRBV6-1
CDR3aa: CATSRARTGGYEQYF; CDR3nt: TGTGCCACCAGCAGAGCTCGGACAGGAGGCTACGAGCAGTACTTC; d_gene: TRBD1; j_gene: TRBJ2-7; abundance: .; v_gene: TRBV15
CDR3aa: CASSDPAGEPWGTNSPLHF; CDR3nt: TGTGCCAGCAGTGACCCGGCTGGTGAGCCCTGGGGTACGAATTCACCCCTCCACTTT; d_gene: .; j_gene: TRBJ1-6; abundance: many; v_gene: TRBV6-4
CDR3aa: CSVGEGPIGEQYF; CDR3nt: TGCAGCGTGGGCGAGGGCCCGATTGGGGAGCAGTACTTC; d_gene: .; j_gene: TRBJ2-7; abundance: few; v_gene: TRBV29-1